Listed here are 15 T cell receptor beta chains from one sample, sequenced in a study of blood T cell repertoires in COVID-19. Some clones are missing from TCRdb's copy, which holds only in-frame ones; the method was immunoSEQ multiplex PCR. The table includes under 130,000 clones, about 88% detected once. Sequencing was performed on peripheral blood. The source is a human donor in a cohort sampled during active COVID-19.

The V and J genes are TRBV28 and TRBJ2-7; D is perhaps TRBD1 (6 bases). V was trimmed by 2 bases and J by 7 bases, leaving 15 bases between them. Looked up from germline, CDR1 is MDHEN and CDR2 is SYDVKM. The length of the CDR3 is 14 residues. The CDR3 here is CASSLEGGHVEQYF. For the CDR3, the DNA is TGTGCCAGCAGTTTAGAAGGGGGACATGTTGAGCAGTACTTC. The full variable domain, with the rest looked up from reference TRBV28 and TRBJ2-7, is DVKVTQSSRYLVKRTGEKVFLECVQDMDHENMFWYRQDPGLGLRLIYFSYDVKMKEKGDIPEGYSVSREKKERFSLILESASTNQTSMYLCASSLEGGHVEQYFGPGTRLTVT.

This clone was observed a few times. The V gene is TRBV2, the J gene TRBJ1-4; D is undetermined. The V gene's germline CDR1 is SNHLY and CDR2 FYNNEI. Trimming took 6 bases from V and 5 from J, leaving 13 bases between them. This CDR3 is 14 amino acids long. The CDR3 loop is CASSGTAANEKLFF. DNA of the CDR3: TGTGCCAGCAGCGGTACAGCAGCCAATGAAAAACTGTTTTTT.

This chain links TRBV12-3 or TRBV12-4 with TRBJ1-6; D possibly corresponds to TRBD1 (5 bases). This CDR3 region has 12 residues. Trimming took 6 bases from V and 7 from J, leaving 7 bases between them. This CDR3 is CASRGGNSPLHF. The CDR3 coding sequence is TGTGCCAGCAGGGGGGGGAATTCACCCCTCCACTTT.

This sequence joins TRBV9 and TRBJ2-1, with 14 positions matching TRBD2. Germline V CDR1 and CDR2: SGDLS, YYNGEE. The CDR3 is made up of 19 amino acids. The ends lost 3 bases at V and 4 bases at J; junction bases unmatched: 12. CDR3 region: CASSALPGTSGSHYNEQFF. CDR3 coding DNA: TGTGCCAGCAGCGCGCTCCCTGGGACTAGCGGGAGTCATTACAATGAGCAGTTCTTC.

This rearrangement joins TRBV27 to TRBJ2-1; tentative D call: TRBD2 (5 bases). Germline CDR1 is MNHEY and CDR2 is SMNVEV (reference sequence). This CDR3 has 17 amino acids. The germline V and J ends were trimmed by 5 bases and 2 bases, with 19 bases remaining between them. Here the CDR3 DNA reads TGTGCCAGCAGTAATCCGACCCCGGAGAGGGCCTACAATGAGCAGTTCTTC. It is translated as CASSNPTPERAYNEQFF.

The V and J genes are TRBV28 and TRBJ1-1; the match to TRBD1 covers 12 bases. The CDR3 spans 15 residues. J gave up 6 bases and V 5 bases, and 7 bases lay outside the gene matches. The germline V gene has CDR1 MDHEN and CDR2 SYDVKM. In nucleotides, the CDR3 is TGTGCCAGCAGTCGGCCGGGACAGGGGGCCTCTGAAGCTTTCTTT. This translates into CASSRPGQGASEAFF.

This chain joins TRBV25-1 and TRBJ2-3; D is ambiguous. The CDR3 runs to 11 residues. V lost 4 bases, J lost 3 bases, and 2 bases lay in between. From germline, CDR1 is MGHDK and CDR2 SYGVNS. The CDR3 DNA reads as TGTGCCAGCAGTGCGACAGATACGCAGTATTTT. It encodes CASSATDTQYF.

CDR3: CASSPRTGYAYNEQFF. CDR3 in DNA: TGTGCCAGCAGCCCGCGGACAGGCTACGCCTACAATGAGCAGTTCTTC. The chain joins TRBV7-9 to TRBJ2-1; 7 bases are shared with TRBD1. Germline V CDR1 and CDR2: SEHNR, FQNEAQ (reference sequence). The CDR3 spans 16 residues. With 5 bases clipped from V and 2 bases from J, the junction kept 9 bases outside the gene matches. Filled out from reference TRBV7-9 and TRBJ2-1, the complete variable domain reads DTGVSQNPRHKITKRGQNVTFRCDPISEHNRLYWYRQTLGQGPEFLTYFQNEAQLEKSRLLSDRFSAERPKGSFSTLEIQRTEQGDSAMYLCASSPRTGYAYNEQFFGPGTRLTVL.

V and J are TRBV19 and TRBJ1-6, with D possibly being TRBD1 (5 bases). V was clipped by 8 bases and J by 9 bases, with 20 bases between them. The germline V gene encodes CDR1 LNHDA and CDR2 SQIVND (reference sequence). CDR3 length equals 15 residues. In nucleotides, the CDR3 is TGTGCCAGTGACCCAGGGCTTGGAGTTGGTTCACCCCTCCACTTT. It yields the protein CASDPGLGVGSPLHF.

About this clone itself: Other DNA sequences in this specimen translate into the identical CDR3. The J gene is TRBJ2-5, the V gene TRBV7-3; possibly TRBD2 for D (5 bases). Trimming cost V 2 bases and J 5 bases, with 9 bases left between them. The V gene's germline CDR1 is SGHTA and CDR2 FQGTGA. The CDR3 consists of 13 residues. CDR3: CASSLGRDETQYF. Written as DNA, the CDR3 is TGTGCCAGCAGCTTAGGCCGGGATGAGACCCAGTACTTC.

The V gene is TRBV11-1, the J gene TRBJ1-1; D is unresolved. V lost 5 bases and J 4 bases, leaving 11 bases between the germline ends. The CDR3 spans 13 residues. Germline V CDR1 and CDR2: SGHAT, FQDESV (reference sequence). The CDR3, as DNA: TGTGCCAGCAGCAACGGTCGGGGCACTGAAGCTTTCTTT. Translation: CASSNGRGTEAFF.

This clone was picked up a small number of times. The V gene is TRBV2, the J gene TRBJ1-1; 10 bases line up with TRBD1. Germline V gene sequence: CDR1 SNHLY, CDR2 FYNNEI. V lost 6 bases, J lost 1 base, and 14 bases stayed unmatched. The CDR3 length is 18 residues. The CDR3 coding sequence is TGTGCCAGCAGACTCGGGACAGGGGCGAATACCGAGAACACTGAAGCTTTCTTT. This gives the protein CASRLGTGANTENTEAFF. Filled out from reference TRBV2 and TRBJ1-1, the complete variable domain reads EPEVTQTPSHQVTQMGQEVILRCVPISNHLYFYWYRQILGQKVEFLVSFYNNEISEKSEIFDDQFSVERPDGSNFTLKIRSTKLEDSAMYFCASRLGTGANTENTEAFFGQGTRLTVV.

The chain is built from TRBV6-1 and TRBJ2-3, with TRBD1 as a possible D gene (5 bases). Germline CDR1 reads MNHNS; CDR2 reads SASEGT. This CDR3 comprises 14 residues. Trimming took off 0 bases at V and 1 base at J, with 5 bases between the two ends. The CDR3 coding sequence is TGTGCCAGCAGTGAAGCAGGGGGCACAGATACGCAGTATTTT. This encodes CASSEAGGTDTQYF.

The J gene is TRBJ2-2, the V gene TRBV5-6; tentatively, D is TRBD2 (6 bases). There are 17 residues in the CDR3. Germline V lookup: CDR1 SGHDT, CDR2 YYEEEE. The V and J ends lost 4 bases and 0 bases respectively, with 16 bases between them. CDR3 DNA sequence: TGTGCCAGCAGCCCTCTGAGGGGCGGGACGAACACCGGGGAGCTGTTTTTT. As protein: CASSPLRGGTNTGELFF.

This clone was counted between two and nine times. The V gene is TRBV7-3, the J gene TRBJ2-3; 7 bases are a match to TRBD1. V gave up 5 bases and J gave up 1 base; unmatched junction bases: 3. The V gene's germline CDR1 is SGHTA and CDR2 FQGTGA. The CDR3 runs to 14 residues. In DNA, the CDR3 is TGTGCCAGCAGCAAAGGGGGCGGCACAGATACGCAGTATTTT. The encoded protein is CASSKGGGTDTQYF.